Listed below are T cell receptor beta chains from one sample, sequenced in a study of blood T cells in healthy people across ages. TCRdb recomputed calls from the 5' RACE reads with MiXCR, one row per CDR3 protein. The data show about 780,000 distinct CDR3 sequences, 35% to 60% seen once. The sample consisted of blood. The receptors come from an older man in good health. CDR3s include the opening cysteine and the closing phenylalanine or tryptophan. The D gene is left open where the match is weak. The size of a clone is reported for some rows only, either as once, few or many, or as a class for expanded clones.

d_call j_call clone_size v_call cdr3_aa cdr3_nt
. TRBJ2-1 few TRBV5-6 CASSRRASNEQFF TGTGCCAGCAGCCGTCGGGCCTCCAATGAGCAGTTCTTC
. TRBJ1-2 . TRBV6-2/TRBV6-3 CASSWGPYYGYTF TGTGCCAGCAGTTGGGGTCCTTACTATGGCTACACCTTC
. TRBJ2-1 . TRBV25-1 CASSEPGRQETQFF TGTGCTAGCAGTGAACCGGGTCGCCAAGAGACCCAGTTCTTC
TRBD1 TRBJ2-7 . TRBV27 CASSPGTGRTFTYEQYF TGTGCCAGCAGTCCCGGGACAGGGAGAACCTTCACTTACGAGCAGTACTTC
. TRBJ2-5 . TRBV11-2 CASSFNRAQETQYF TGTGCCAGCAGCTTTAACAGGGCACAAGAGACCCAGTACTTC
TRBD2 TRBJ2-5 few TRBV4-3 CASSQDGEGRGETQYF TGCGCCAGCAGCCAAGATGGGGAGGGGCGCGGGGAGACCCAGTACTTC
. TRBJ1-6 . TRBV2 CASSEDPLKPLHF TGTGCCAGCAGTGAAGACCCCCTCAAACCCCTCCACTTT
TRBD2 TRBJ2-1 . TRBV5-1 CASNHVAGYNEQFF TGCGCCAGCAATCACGTAGCGGGCTACAATGAGCAGTTCTTC
. TRBJ2-5 few TRBV7-2 CASSETRVVETQYF TGTGCCAGCAGCGAGACTAGAGTCGTGGAGACCCAGTACTTC
. TRBJ1-5 . TRBV6-2/TRBV6-3 CASSWGGNNQPQHF TGTGCCAGCAGTTGGGGCGGAAACAATCAGCCCCAGCATTTT
TRBD2 TRBJ2-5 . TRBV4-3 CASSQAFRGGEQETQYF TGCGCCAGCAGCCAAGCCTTCCGCGGGGGGGAACAAGAGACCCAGTACTTC
. TRBJ2-7 . TRBV9 CASSPWKTGETYEQYF TGTGCCAGCAGCCCGTGGAAAACGGGAGAGACCTACGAGCAGTACTTC
. TRBJ1-5 . TRBV7-2 CASSLEPGPRQPQHF TGTGCCAGCAGCTTAGAGCCGGGGCCAAGACAGCCCCAGCATTTT
. TRBJ2-7 . TRBV11-3 CASSLEGHSYNEQYF TGTGCCAGCAGCTTAGAAGGACATTCCTACAATGAGCAGTACTTC
. TRBJ2-7 . TRBV11-2 CASSLDSYLHTSHEQYF TGTGCCAGCAGCTTAGACAGCTATCTACATACGTCCCACGAGCAGTACTTC
. TRBJ2-3 once TRBV12-3/TRBV12-4 CASSSSGTPSTDTQYF TGTGCCAGCAGTTCCTCCGGGACACCGAGCACAGATACGCAGTATTTT
. TRBJ2-5 once TRBV4-3 CASSPFVAGSVNEQYF TGCGCCAGCAGCCCTTTCGTAGCCGGCTCGGTTAATGAGCAGTACTTC
TRBD2 TRBJ2-7 few TRBV12-3/TRBV12-4 CASSFDRAKREGVYYNEQYF TGTGCCAGCAGTTTCGACCGGGCCAAGCGGGAGGGCGTTTACTACAATGAGCAGTACTTC
TRBD2 TRBJ2-1 . TRBV20-1 CSAPASGRPNEQFF TGCAGTGCTCCGGCTAGCGGGAGGCCAAATGAGCAGTTCTTC
. TRBJ2-7 once TRBV3-1 CASSQQRRISYEQYF TGTGCCAGCAGCCAACAGAGGAGGATCTCCTACGAGCAGTACTTC
. TRBJ1-1 . TRBV4-2 CASSQEFPRNTEAFF TGTGCCAGCAGCCAAGAGTTCCCCCGGAACACTGAAGCTTTCTTT
. TRBJ2-7 few TRBV28 CATEGLLGDEQYF TGTGCCACCGAGGGACTGCTCGGAGACGAGCAGTACTTC
TRBD1 TRBJ2-3 once TRBV7-6 CASSQTGVDTQYF TGTGCCAGCAGCCAGACAGGGGTCGATACGCAGTATTTT
TRBD1 TRBJ1-1 . TRBV12-3/TRBV12-4 CASSLTGTNTEAFF TGTGCCAGCAGCTTGACAGGGACTAACACTGAAGCTTTCTTT
TRBD2 TRBJ2-1 many TRBV10-3 CAISVTSGRALNEQFF TGTGCCATCAGTGTGACTAGCGGGAGGGCTCTCAATGAGCAGTTCTTC
TRBD1 TRBJ2-7 . TRBV28 CASRLRRGTGSEQYF TGTGCCAGCAGGCTCCGCAGAGGGACAGGGTCCGAGCAGTACTTC
. TRBJ2-1 . TRBV3-1 CASSQDLVAVEQFF TGTGCCAGCAGCCAAGATCTGGTAGCAGTTGAGCAGTTCTTC
. TRBJ1-6 . TRBV7-2 CASSLDRVRNSPLHF TGTGCCAGCAGCTTAGACAGGGTGAGAAATTCACCCCTCCACTTT
. TRBJ2-1 . TRBV24-1 CATSDRSFEQFF TGTGCCACCAGTGATCGGAGCTTTGAGCAGTTCTTC
. TRBJ1-5 . TRBV4-1 CASSQVGGMGQPQHF TGCGCCAGCAGCCAAGTCGGAGGTATGGGCCAGCCCCAGCATTTT
. TRBJ1-2 few TRBV2 CASTTDGANYGYTF TGTGCCAGCACTACGGACGGAGCCAACTATGGCTACACCTTC
TRBD2 TRBJ2-1 few TRBV29-1 CSVATGGYNEQFF TGCAGCGTTGCAACGGGAGGGTACAATGAGCAGTTCTTC
. TRBJ2-7 . TRBV12-3/TRBV12-4 CASSLDRRSSYEQYF TGTGCCAGCAGTTTAGATCGTCGAAGCTCCTACGAGCAGTACTTC
TRBD1 TRBJ2-3 few TRBV4-3 CASSQDATGGRIDTQYF TGCGCCAGCAGCCAAGATGCCACAGGGGGCCGAATTGATACGCAGTATTTT
. TRBJ1-2 . TRBV20-1 CSAREGVLYGYTF TGCAGTGCTAGAGAAGGGGTCCTCTACGGCTACACCTTC
. TRBJ2-7 . TRBV7-8 CASSPMEGRHSYEQYF TGTGCCAGCAGCCCTATGGAAGGGCGCCATAGCTACGAGCAGTACTTC
. TRBJ2-7 . TRBV10-3 CAIRQGEGYEQYF TGTGCCATCAGACAGGGGGAGGGCTACGAGCAGTACTTC
. TRBJ2-3 . TRBV7-6 CASSLGLGDTQYF TGTGCCAGCAGCCTGGGACTTGGGGATACGCAGTATTTT
. TRBJ2-2 once TRBV5-6 CASSPDRLDTGELFF TGTGCCAGCAGCCCCGACAGGCTCGACACCGGGGAGCTGTTTTTT
. TRBJ2-4 few TRBV7-2 CASSLKGKNIQYF TGTGCCAGCAGCTTAAAGGGCAAAAACATTCAGTACTTC
. TRBJ1-2 . TRBV29-1 CSVDSGGYTF TGCAGCGTTGATAGCGGTGGCTACACCTTC
. TRBJ2-2 . TRBV3-1 CASSQERLTGELFF TGTGCCAGCAGCCAAGAGAGACTCACCGGGGAGCTGTTTTTT
. TRBJ2-7 many TRBV24-1 CATSRGPYEEQYF TGTGCCACCAGTCGCGGCCCCTACGAGGAGCAGTACTTC
. TRBJ2-2 few TRBV3-1 CASSQSLGGGELFF TGTGCCAGCAGCCAATCTCTAGGTGGCGGGGAGCTGTTTTTT
TRBD1 TRBJ2-3 . TRBV24-1 CATSDRTGGMSDTQYF TGTGCCACCAGTGACAGGACAGGGGGCATGTCAGATACGCAGTATTTT
. TRBJ2-7 once TRBV20-1 CSAMGAVREQYF TGCAGTGCTATGGGGGCAGTTAGGGAGCAGTACTTC
. TRBJ2-7 few TRBV24-1 CATSQGGNHEQYF TGTGCCACCAGTCAAGGAGGGAACCACGAGCAGTACTTC
. TRBJ2-6 once TRBV29-1 CSVWDSGANVLTF TGCAGCGTTTGGGACTCTGGGGCCAACGTCCTGACTTTC
TRBD2 TRBJ2-5 . TRBV4-1 CASSGGTSGETQYF TGCGCCAGCAGCGGTGGGACTAGCGGGGAGACCCAGTACTTC
. TRBJ2-7 . TRBV9 CASSGGEYYEQYF TGTGCCAGCAGCGGGGGGGAGTACTACGAGCAGTACTTC
TRBD2 TRBJ2-1 few TRBV5-1 CASGDVAGGYNEQFF TGCGCCAGTGGGGACGTAGCGGGCGGTTACAATGAGCAGTTCTTC
. TRBJ1-2 . TRBV6-6 CASSYLDRQGGGYTF TGTGCCAGCAGTTACCTGGACCGGCAGGGAGGAGGCTACACCTTC
. TRBJ2-1 few TRBV29-1 CSVELAAAEQFF TGCAGCGTTGAGTTGGCAGCAGCTGAGCAGTTCTTC
. TRBJ2-3 . TRBV29-1 CSAQAHTDTQYF TGCAGCGCCCAAGCGCACACAGATACGCAGTATTTT